This TCR beta chain was observed in a study of cytomegalovirus exposure and HLA in healthy donors. Study-level information: Early released data had about 85 million unique TCRs, all coming from HLA-typed donors.

Study findings and constraints: At a 0.05 false discovery rate, a later analysis found about 17,000 TCR beta sequences to be associated with HLA alleles. It was only CMV serostatus that was available as immune exposure information.

This clone was seen once. Its antigen is unknown. Germline V gene data show CDR1 as LNHDA and CDR2 as SQIVND (reference sequence). Trimming removed 6 bases from V and 4 bases from J; junction bases left unmatched: 5. There are 14 residues in the CDR3. It was with 60 Vbeta and 13 Jbeta primers that the PCR ran. Methods used by the authors: Unique TCR beta chains totaled 80 million to 100 million in a later count, with approximately 11 million of them shared. The repertoire was sequenced with immunoSEQ multiplex PCR; TCRdb's copy has only in-frame clones and lacks some. V and J calls and clone size are those listed in that table; D and trimming were worked out from the DNA. The table records about 90,000 clones, roughly 78% of them present only once.

The gene calls are TRBV19 and TRBJ1-2, with 10 bases matching TRBD1. Input material: PBMCs. The source is a woman aged 40 to 50 in good health and CMV-seropositive. The CDR3 DNA follows: TGTGCCAGTAGCAGCGGGGACAGGGGCTATGGCTACACCTTC. Protein product: CASSSGDRGYGYTF.